This record covers a single T cell receptor beta chain. Antigen unknown. These data are taken from a study of CD4 T cells in relation to SARS-CoV-2 and coronaviruses. Study-wide background: The negative reference was HIV-1 Nef peptide pool or peptide-free culture. Study conclusions and caveats: Crossreactivity was assessed only for spike protein, not other viral proteins.

The CDR3 is 15 amino acids. Germline V gives CDR1 LGHDT, CDR2 YNNKEL (reference sequence). Germline trimming cut 5 bases from V and 7 bases from J; bases unmatched to any gene: 12. Before the COVID-19 pandemic, during about 2010-2018, CD4+ T cells were taken from unexposed donors. CD4+ T cells were isolated from the cells after 10 days of culture. The protocol was immunoSEQ multiplex PCR, while the TCRdb copy is restricted to in-frame clones and leaves out a portion. The sample lists about 11,000 clones; around 80% were seen once. This sequence was found in a human donor in good health. The V call is TRBV3-1 (or the pseudogene TRBV3-2), the J call TRBJ2-7, with TRBD1 identical over 9 bases. Sequenced: CD4+ T cells from PBMCs, cultured in vitro. The CDR3 DNA is TGTGCCAGCAGCTCACCCGGGACAGGGATCCCGGAGCAGTACTTC. It codes for CASSSPGTGIPEQYF.